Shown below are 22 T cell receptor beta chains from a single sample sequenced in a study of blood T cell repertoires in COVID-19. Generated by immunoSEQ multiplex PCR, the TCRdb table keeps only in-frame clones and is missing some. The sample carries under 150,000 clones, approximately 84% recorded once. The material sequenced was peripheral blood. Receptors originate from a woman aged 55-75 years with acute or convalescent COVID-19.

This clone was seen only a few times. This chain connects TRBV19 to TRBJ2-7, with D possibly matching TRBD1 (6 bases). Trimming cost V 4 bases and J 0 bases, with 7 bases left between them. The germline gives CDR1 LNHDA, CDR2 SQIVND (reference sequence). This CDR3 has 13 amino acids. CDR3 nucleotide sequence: TGTGCCAGTAGTACGGACAGCTCCTACGAGCAGTACTTC. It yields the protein CASSTDSSYEQYF.

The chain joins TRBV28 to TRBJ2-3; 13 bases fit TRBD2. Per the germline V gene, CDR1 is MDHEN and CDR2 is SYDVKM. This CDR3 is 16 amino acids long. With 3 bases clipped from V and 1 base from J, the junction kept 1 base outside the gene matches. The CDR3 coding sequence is TGTGCCAGCAGTTTGGGACTAGCGGGACGCACAGATACGCAGTATTTT. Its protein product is CASSLGLAGRTDTQYF.

DNA for the CDR3: TGTGCCAGCAGCTTAGTATCGTCGAACACCGGGGAGCTGTTTTTT. It yields the protein CASSLVSSNTGELFF. The V gene is TRBV11-2, the J gene TRBJ2-2; D not resolved. Germline CDR1 is SGHAT and CDR2 is FQNNGV. Trimming took off 1 base at V and 0 bases at J, with 6 bases between the two ends. The CDR3 totals 15 residues.

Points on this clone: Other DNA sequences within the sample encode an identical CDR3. The CDR3: CASSYGGGNQPQHF. The DNA of the CDR3 is TGTGCCAGCAGTTACGGCGGGGGCAATCAGCCCCAGCATTTT. The J gene is TRBJ1-5, the V gene TRBV6-5; D ambiguous. This CDR3 region has 14 residues. The V and J ends lost 2 bases and 2 bases respectively, with 7 bases between them. Germline CDR1 is MNHEY and CDR2 is SVGAGI.

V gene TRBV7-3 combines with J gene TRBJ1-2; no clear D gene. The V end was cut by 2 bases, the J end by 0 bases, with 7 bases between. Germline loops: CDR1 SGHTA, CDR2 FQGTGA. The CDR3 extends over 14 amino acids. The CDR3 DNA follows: TGTGCCAGCAGCTTAGAAGCCTCTAACTATGGCTACACCTTC. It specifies CASSLEASNYGYTF.

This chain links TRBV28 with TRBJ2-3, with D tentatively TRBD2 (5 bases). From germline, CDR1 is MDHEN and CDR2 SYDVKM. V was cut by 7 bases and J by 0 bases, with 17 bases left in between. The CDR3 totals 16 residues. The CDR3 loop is CASTPSPPRSTDTQYF. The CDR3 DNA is TGTGCCAGCACCCCTAGCCCCCCAAGAAGCACAGATACGCAGTATTTT.

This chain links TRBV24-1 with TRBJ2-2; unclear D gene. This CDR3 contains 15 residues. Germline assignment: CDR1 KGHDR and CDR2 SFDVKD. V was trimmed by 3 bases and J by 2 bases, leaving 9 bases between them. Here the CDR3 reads CATSDPDTNTGELFF. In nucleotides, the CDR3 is TGTGCCACCAGTGATCCCGACACCAACACCGGGGAGCTGTTTTTT.

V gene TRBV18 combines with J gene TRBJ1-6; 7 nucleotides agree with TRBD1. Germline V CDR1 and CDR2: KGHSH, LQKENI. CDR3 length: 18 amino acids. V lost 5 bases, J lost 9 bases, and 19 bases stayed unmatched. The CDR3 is CASSSRQGSSYGGSPLHF. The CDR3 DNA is TGTGCCAGCTCAAGTCGACAGGGAAGCTCCTATGGAGGTTCACCCCTCCACTTT. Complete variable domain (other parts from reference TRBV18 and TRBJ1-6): NAGVMQNPRHLVRRRGQEARLRCSPMKGHSHVYWYRQLPEEGLKFMVYLQKENIIDESGMPKERFSAEFPKEGPSILRIQQVVRGDSAAYFCASSSRQGSSYGGSPLHFGNGTRLTVT.

The CDR3 reads CATSAGPYTEAFF. Written as DNA, the CDR3 is TGTGCCACCAGCGCGGGACCATACACTGAAGCTTTCTTT. V is TRBV24-1 and J is TRBJ1-1, with TRBD1 as a possible D gene (5 bases). Between the trimmed V and J ends, which lost 7 bases and 3 bases, there was a span of 11 bases. Germline V gene lookup returns CDR1 KGHDR and CDR2 SFDVKD. The CDR3 loop spans 13 amino acids.

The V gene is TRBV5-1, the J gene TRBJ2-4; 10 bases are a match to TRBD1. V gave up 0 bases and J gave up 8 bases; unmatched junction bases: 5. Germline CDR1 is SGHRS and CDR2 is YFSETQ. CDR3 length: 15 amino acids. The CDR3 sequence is CASSLGQGALDIQYF. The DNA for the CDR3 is TGCGCCAGCAGCTTGGGACAGGGGGCTTTGGACATTCAGTACTTC. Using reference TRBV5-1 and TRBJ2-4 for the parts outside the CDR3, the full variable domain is KAGVTQTPRYLIKTRGQQVTLSCSPISGHRSVSWYQQTPGQGLQFLFEYFSETQRNKGNFPGRFSGRQFSNSRSEMNVSTLELGDSALYLCASSLGQGALDIQYFGAGTRLSVL.

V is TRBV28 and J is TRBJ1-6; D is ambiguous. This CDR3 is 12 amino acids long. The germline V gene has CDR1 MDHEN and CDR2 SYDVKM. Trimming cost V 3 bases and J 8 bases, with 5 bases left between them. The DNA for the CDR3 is TGTGCCAGCAGTTTCCGGGATTCACCCCTCCACTTT. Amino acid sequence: CASSFRDSPLHF.

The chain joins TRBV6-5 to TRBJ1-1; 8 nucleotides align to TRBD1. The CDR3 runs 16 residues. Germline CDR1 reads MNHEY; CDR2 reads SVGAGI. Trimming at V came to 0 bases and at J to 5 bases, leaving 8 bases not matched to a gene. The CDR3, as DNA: TGTGCCAGCAGTTACTCTTGGACAGGGTTCAGGACTGAAGCTTTCTTT. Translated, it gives CASSYSWTGFRTEAFF.

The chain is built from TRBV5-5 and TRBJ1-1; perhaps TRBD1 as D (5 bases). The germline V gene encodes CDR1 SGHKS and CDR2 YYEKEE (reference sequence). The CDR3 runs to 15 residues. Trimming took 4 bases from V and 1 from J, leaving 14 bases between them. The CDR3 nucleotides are TGTGCCAGCAGCATCCAGGGTCTCTCGAACACTGAAGCTTTCTTT. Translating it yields CASSIQGLSNTEAFF.

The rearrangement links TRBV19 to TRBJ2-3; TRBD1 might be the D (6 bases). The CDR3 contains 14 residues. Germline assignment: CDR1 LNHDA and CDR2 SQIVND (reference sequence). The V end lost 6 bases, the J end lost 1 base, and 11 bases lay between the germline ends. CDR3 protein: CASRTGGRTDTQYF. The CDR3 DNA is TGTGCCAGTAGGACAGGTGGCCGCACAGATACGCAGTATTTT.

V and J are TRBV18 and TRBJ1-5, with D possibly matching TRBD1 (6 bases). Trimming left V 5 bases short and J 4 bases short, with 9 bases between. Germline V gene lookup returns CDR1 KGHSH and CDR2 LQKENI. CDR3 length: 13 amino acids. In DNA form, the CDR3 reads TGTGCCAGCTCAGGGGACATGAATCAGCCCCAGCATTTT. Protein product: CASSGDMNQPQHF. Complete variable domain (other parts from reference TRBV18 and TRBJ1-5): NAGVMQNPRHLVRRRGQEARLRCSPMKGHSHVYWYRQLPEEGLKFMVYLQKENIIDESGMPKERFSAEFPKEGPSILRIQQVVRGDSAAYFCASSGDMNQPQHFGDGTRLSIL.

The CDR3, as DNA: TGTGCCACCAGCAGAGATATCCTGAGCACTGAAGCTTTCTTT. This codes for CATSRDILSTEAFF. The genes are TRBV15 and TRBJ1-1; D is uncertain. This CDR3 has 14 residues. V lost 0 bases and J 4 bases, leaving 9 bases between the germline ends. Per the germline V gene, CDR1 is LNHNV and CDR2 is YYDKDF (reference sequence).

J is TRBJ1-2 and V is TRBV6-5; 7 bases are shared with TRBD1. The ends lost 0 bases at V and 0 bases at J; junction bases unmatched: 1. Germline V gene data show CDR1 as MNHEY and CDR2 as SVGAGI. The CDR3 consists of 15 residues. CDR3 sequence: CASSYSQGANYGYTF. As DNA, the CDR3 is TGTGCCAGCAGTTACTCGCAGGGGGCTAACTATGGCTACACCTTC.

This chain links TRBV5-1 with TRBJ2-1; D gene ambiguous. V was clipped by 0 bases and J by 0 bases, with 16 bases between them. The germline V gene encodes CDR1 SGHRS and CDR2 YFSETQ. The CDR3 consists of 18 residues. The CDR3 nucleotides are TGCGCCAGCAGCTTGGAGCCCGTCGGGTATAGCTCCTACAATGAGCAGTTCTTC. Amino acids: CASSLEPVGYSSYNEQFF.

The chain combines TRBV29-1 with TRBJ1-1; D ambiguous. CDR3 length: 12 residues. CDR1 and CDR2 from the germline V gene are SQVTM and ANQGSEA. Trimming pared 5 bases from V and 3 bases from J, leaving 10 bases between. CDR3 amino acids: CSVIHRDTEAFF. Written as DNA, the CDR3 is TGCAGCGTTATACACCGGGACACTGAAGCTTTCTTT.

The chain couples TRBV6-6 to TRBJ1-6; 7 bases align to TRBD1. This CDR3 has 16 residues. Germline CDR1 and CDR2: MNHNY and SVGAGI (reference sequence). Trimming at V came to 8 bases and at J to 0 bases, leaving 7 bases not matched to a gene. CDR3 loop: CASLNRGRSYNSPLHF. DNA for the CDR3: TGTGCCAGCCTGAACAGGGGACGCTCCTATAATTCACCCCTCCACTTT.

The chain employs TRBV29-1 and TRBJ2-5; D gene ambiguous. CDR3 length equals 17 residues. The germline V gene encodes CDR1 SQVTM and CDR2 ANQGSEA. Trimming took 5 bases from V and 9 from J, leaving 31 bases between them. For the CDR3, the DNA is TGCAGCGTTAGCTTCCGAACATTCGAAAACCAAGAGAGGTCCCAGTACTTC. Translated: CSVSFRTFENQERSQYF. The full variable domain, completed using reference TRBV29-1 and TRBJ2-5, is SAVISQKPSRDICQRGTSLTIQCQVDSQVTMMFWYRQQPGQSLTLIATANQGSEATYESGFVIDKFPISRPNLTFSTLTVSNMSPEDSSIYLCSVSFRTFENQERSQYFGPGTRLLVL.

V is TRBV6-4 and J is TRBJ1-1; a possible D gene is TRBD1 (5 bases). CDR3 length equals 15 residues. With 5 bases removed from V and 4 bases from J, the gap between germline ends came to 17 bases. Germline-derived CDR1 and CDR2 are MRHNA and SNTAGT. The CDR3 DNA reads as TGTGCCAGCAGTTTTAACGGGGGAGGCGGCACTGAAGCTTTCTTT. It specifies CASSFNGGGGTEAFF.